This T cell receptor beta chain was documented in a study of T cells after posttransplantation cyclophosphamide. Study-level findings and limits: Recipient CMV seropositivity and CMV reactivation strongly tracked TRB clonality. TRB overlap between skin or GI tissue T cells and blood was limited. Donor-recipient repertoire similarity was low at 1-2 months, rising over year one.

The table came from immunoSEQ multiplex PCR; TCRdb's copy has only in-frame clones and leaves some out. The sample includes about 6,400 clones, 70% to 75% of them seen just once. The V gene lost 1 base and the J gene lost 9 bases, with 10 bases spanning the gap. This CDR3 has 11 amino acids. Germline V gene sequence: CDR1 GTSNPN, CDR2 SVGIG (reference sequence). Busulfan-fludarabine conditioning, marrow transplant, and cyclophosphamide on days +3 and +4 were administered. This clone was seen only once. The antigen remains unidentified. The chain combines TRBV30 with TRBJ2-7; possibly TRBD1 for D (5 bases). The receptor comes from a male patient in his 30s who received an allogeneic stem cell transplant from a related donor, was CMV-positive, and had acute GVHD only. Some T cells may be the graft donor's. Source: PBMCs, taken about 1,500 days after allogeneic stem cell transplant with posttransplant cyclophosphamide. The DNA of the CDR3 is TGTGCCTGGAGTGCCCAGGGTTCGCAGTACTTC. Translating it yields CAWSAQGSQYF.